The rows below give T cell receptor beta chains drawn from one sample of a study of cytomegalovirus exposure and HLA in healthy donors. The protocol was immunoSEQ multiplex PCR, while the TCRdb copy is restricted to in-frame clones and leaves out a portion. The sample yields under 150,000 clones, approximately 80% seen once. Sequences were obtained from PBMCs. The receptors were sampled from a boy aged 2 to 10 in good health and CMV-seronegative. Both conserved end residues are part of each CDR3.

v_call cdr3_aa
TRBV5-4 CASSPLAGVKYEQYF
TRBV7-3 CASSRGQTTLTDTQYF
TRBV9 CASSLRTGGETQYF
TRBV5-4 CASSADRDTEAFF
TRBV30 CAWIPGHTPYQGYTF
TRBV5-1 CASSFAGLRTGSGGEQYF
TRBV1 CTSSQAPSGLYEQYF
TRBV29-1 CSVYSGTGSNTQYF
TRBV30 CAWGGAGELFF
TRBV6-1 CASSEGQGVGPNEKLFF
TRBV7-6 CASSSGQAGTPYEQYF
TRBV4-1 CASSPRRANTGELFF
TRBV5-1 CASSLDAGNTIYF
TRBV6-6 CASSSLGTSEDNEQFF
TRBV2 CASRLQDSRSTF
TRBV11-2 CASSLELTGARFSGNTIYF
TRBV15 CATSTSSNPSGNTIYF
TRBV21-1 CASSIRFSGNTIYF
TRBV12-5 CASGADRANTGELFF
TRBV19 CASGTSGYNEQFF
TRBV29-1 CSAGQTPTGELFF
TRBV14 CASSRGTVPPYEQYF
TRBV19 CASSISNMNTEAFF
TRBV29-1 CSVVTGGSYEQYF
TRBV2 CASSNRGQSGYTF
TRBV28 CASTTGRNEQFF
TRBV11-2 CASSYLPGQQNNNYGYTF
TRBV28 CASSPNRQGIGQPQHF
TRBV6-5 CASGRQLSNQPQHF
TRBV27 CASSSLRTQFGYTF
TRBV7-3 CASSFTGTSGGFDTQYF
TRBV7-9 CSSSLVQGAGEQYF
TRBV6-5 CASSEAAHYGYTF
TRBV4-2 CASSHDTTGRGTYEQYF
TRBV7-3 CASSLIPGNLGNAEAFF
TRBV9 CASSVGGLGEKLFF
TRBV5-1 CASSFTQAGGYTF
TRBV5-1 CASSVQGFGYEGYTF
TRBV5-8 CASSLVAGTAGELFF
TRBV4-2 CASSKPTSLEQYF
TRBV7-9 CASSATGAQETQYF
TRBV29-1 CSVEDGVADNSTGTQYF
TRBV2 CASSTGGETNTEAFF
TRBV7-9 CASSSPTSGALPEVEYF
TRBV4-2 CASSQVIAGVNEQYF
TRBV30 CAWTLAGSTDTQYF
TRBV10-3 CAISESLDREKLFF
TRBV25-1 CASSENLGHWSLNEQFF
TRBV6-5 CASSYRENQPQHF
TRBV2 CARSTGLNTEAFF
TRBV7-3 CASSLTAGLAKDEQFF
TRBV19 CASSPSGKGLGTDTQYF
TRBV5-1 CASSLRSLDGWEGHNEQFF
TRBV18 CASSPQDSPNTGELFF
TRBV4-1 CASSQDEVLNEKLFF
TRBV25-1 CASSDRDSYSGWTFF
TRBV18 CASSSKLGTSGANTGELFF
TRBV7-3 CASSPYGGRNTEAFF
TRBV6-1 CASSETGGLEQYF